One and the same sample provided the 8 T cell receptor beta chains below, sequenced in a study of blood T cell repertoires in COVID-19. Using immunoSEQ multiplex PCR, the repertoire was profiled, and TCRdb retains in-frame clones only, with some absent. Here the sample spans roughly 77,000 clones, roughly 71% being singletons. Sequencing was done on a sample of peripheral blood. The receptors shown here come from a man between 60 and 75 years old with COVID-19, enrolled during active disease.

The CDR3 spells CASTRGTEAFF. In nucleotides, the CDR3 is TGTGCCAGCACCCGGGGTACTGAAGCTTTCTTT. This rearrangement joins TRBV6-6 to TRBJ1-1; D is uncertain. CDR3 length: 11 amino acids. CDR1 is MNHNY, CDR2 SVGAGI, per germline (reference sequence). V was pared by 7 bases and J by 5 bases, with 8 bases between.

This rearrangement joins TRBV4-1 to TRBJ1-4, with 9 bases that match TRBD1. The CDR3 is 16 amino acids. Germline CDR1 reads MGHRA; CDR2 reads YSYEKL. V was clipped by 4 bases and J by 3 bases; unmatched bases: 6. The CDR3 region is CASSRMDRGPNEKLFF. The CDR3 coding sequence is TGCGCCAGCAGCCGCATGGACAGGGGCCCTAATGAAAAACTGTTTTTT.

CDR3 region: CASGLFQPQHF. The CDR3 nucleotides read TGTGCCAGCGGCCTCTTTCAGCCCCAGCATTTT. The rearrangement uses TRBV28 and TRBJ1-5; D gene ambiguous. Trimming took 8 bases from V and 6 from J, leaving 8 bases between them. The CDR3 length is 11 residues. In germline, CDR1 is MDHEN, CDR2 SYDVKM.

The chain couples TRBV7-3 to TRBJ2-5, with 9 positions matching TRBD2. Trimming at V came to 5 bases and at J to 5 bases, leaving 6 bases not matched to a gene. The CDR3 runs 14 residues. The V gene's germline CDR1 is SGHTA and CDR2 FQGTGA. CDR3 sequence reads: CASSPVAGVETQYF. In DNA, the CDR3 is TGTGCCAGCAGCCCCGTAGCGGGAGTTGAGACCCAGTACTTC. Filled out from reference TRBV7-3 and TRBJ2-5, the complete variable domain reads GAGVSQTPSNKVTEKGKYVELRCDPISGHTALYWYRQSLGQGPEFLIYFQGTGAADDSGLPNDRFFAVRPEGSVSTLKIQRTERGDSAVYLCASSPVAGVETQYFGPGTRLLVL.

Notes on this clone: Other DNA sequences in this specimen translate into the identical CDR3. The chain has TRBV6-1 and TRBJ1-2; no reliable D call. The CDR3 runs 16 residues. V was shortened by 0 bases and J by 2 bases, with 13 bases between the two germline ends. The V gene's germline CDR1 is MNHNS and CDR2 SASEGT. Here the CDR3 reads CASSEALLPANYGYTF. The CDR3 DNA is TGTGCCAGCAGTGAAGCGCTTCTGCCAGCGAACTATGGCTACACCTTC.

The chain links TRBV5-1 to TRBJ1-1, with D tentatively TRBD1 (6 bases). CDR3 length: 15 residues. V lost 0 bases to trimming and J lost 1 base, with 10 bases between them. The V gene's germline CDR1 is SGHRS and CDR2 YFSETQ. The CDR3 spells CASSLGAGANTEAFF. The CDR3 region has the DNA TGCGCCAGCAGCTTGGGAGCAGGGGCGAACACTGAAGCTTTCTTT.

This chain uses TRBV9 with TRBJ2-3; TRBD2 is a possible D gene (6 bases). V lost 4 bases and J 3 bases, leaving 9 bases between the germline ends. The CDR3 consists of 13 residues. The V gene's germline CDR1 is SGDLS and CDR2 YYNGEE. CDR3 residues: CASSRLGTDTQYF. The CDR3 nucleotides are TGTGCCAGCAGCAGACTAGGGACAGATACGCAGTATTTT. The whole variable domain, filled in from reference TRBV9 and TRBJ2-3, reads DSGVTQTPKHLITATGQRVTLRCSPRSGDLSVYWYQQSLDQGLQFLIQYYNGEERAKGNILERFSAQQFPDLHSELNLSSLELGDSALYFCASSRLGTDTQYFGPGTRLTVL.

The chain combines TRBV27 with TRBJ1-1; maybe TRBD1 (5 bases). The V end was cut by 5 bases, the J end by 6 bases, with 19 bases between. CDR3 length: 15 amino acids. Germline-derived CDR1 and CDR2 are MNHEY and SMNVEV (reference sequence). CDR3 sequence: CASSLRTPWGAEAFF. The CDR3 DNA reads as TGTGCCAGCAGTCTACGGACCCCCTGGGGCGCTGAAGCTTTCTTT.